The 17 T cell receptor beta chains below come from one sample, sequenced in a study of OX40 agonist ivuxolimab in advanced cancers. Here immunoSEQ multiplex PCR was the method, and the copy in TCRdb shows in-frame clones only, minus some. This table holds about 30,000 clones, approximately 81% found once. This specimen consisted of CD4+ or CD8+ T cells sorted from blood, obtained in a trial of the OX40 agonist ivuxolimab. These receptors came from an adult with an advanced solid tumor such as melanoma, head and neck, liver or kidney cancer.

This clone came up once. The rearrangement links TRBV11-2 to TRBJ2-5, with 7 bases matching TRBD1. Germline V gene sequence: CDR1 SGHAT, CDR2 FQNNGV. V was clipped by 7 bases and J by 2 bases; unmatched bases: 4. The CDR3 loop spans 13 amino acids. This CDR3 reads CASTLQGQETQYF. Here the CDR3 DNA reads TGTGCCAGCACCCTACAGGGGCAAGAGACCCAGTACTTC.

J is TRBJ1-2 and V is TRBV7-3, with D perhaps matching TRBD1 (5 bases). Trimming shortened V by 5 bases and J by 6 bases, and 13 bases separated the two germline ends. Per germline, CDR1 SGHTA and CDR2 FQGTGA. The CDR3 extends over 13 amino acids. The CDR3 nucleotides are TGTGCCAGCAGCAATACAGGAAGCGATGGCTACACCTTC. This encodes CASSNTGSDGYTF.

This chain uses TRBV11-2 with TRBJ2-7, with D possibly TRBD2 on 5 matching bases. V lost 5 bases, J lost 1 base, and 15 bases lay in between. Germline V CDR1 and CDR2: SGHAT, FQNNGV. The CDR3 has 15 residues. The CDR3 sequence is CASSGWGARSYEQYF. The CDR3 region has the DNA TGTGCCAGCAGCGGCTGGGGAGCGCGATCCTACGAGCAGTACTTC.

V usage is TRBV28 and J usage is TRBJ2-7; D gene uncertain. Germline CDR1 reads MDHEN; CDR2 reads SYDVKM. CDR3 length equals 14 residues. V was shortened by 2 bases and J by 3 bases, with 11 bases between the two germline ends. CDR3 sequence (DNA): TGTGCCAGCAGTTTAGCCGGTAATTACTACGAGCAGTACTTC. Protein sequence: CASSLAGNYYEQYF.

The chain links TRBV6-6 to TRBJ1-6; unclear D gene. Germline CDR1 and CDR2: MNHNY and SVGAGI (reference sequence). Trimming cost V 1 base and J 11 bases, with 9 bases left between them. The CDR3 runs to 13 residues. The CDR3 DNA sequence: TGTGCCAGCAGTTACTTGTCAGATCCACCCCTCCACTTT. Protein sequence: CASSYLSDPPLHF.

The rearrangement links TRBV10-3 to TRBJ2-7, with 8 bases lining up with TRBD1. The CDR3 extends over 14 amino acids. Per germline, CDR1 ENHRY and CDR2 SYGVKD. V dropped 6 bases and J dropped 3; count of bases not matched to a gene: 7. CDR3: CAIRSGQAIYEQYF. CDR3 nucleotide sequence: TGTGCCATCAGATCGGGACAGGCTATCTACGAGCAGTACTTC.

As DNA, the CDR3 is TGTGCCAGCAGCCAAAGGGACTACGGGAAAAACGAGCAGTACTTC. Protein product: CASSQRDYGKNEQYF. The chain links TRBV13 to TRBJ2-7, with 7 nucleotides matching TRBD2. The CDR3 contains 15 residues. Trimming at V came to 5 bases and at J to 5 bases, leaving 12 bases not matched to a gene. Germline CDR1 and CDR2: PRHDT and FYEKMQ (reference sequence).

The chain uses TRBV6-5 and TRBJ1-5; 9 positions match TRBD1. The CDR3 is 15 amino acids. The trim removed 5 bases at V and 6 bases at J, leaving 8 bases unmatched. CDR1 and CDR2 from the germline V gene are MNHEY and SVGAGI. DNA of the CDR3: TGTGCCAGCAGTGCGACAGGGGGTAGGGGTCAGCCCCAGCATTTT. As protein: CASSATGGRGQPQHF.

The chain has TRBV7-9 and TRBJ2-5; 10 bases match TRBD2. The junction had 4 bases not matched to a gene; V was cut back by 1 base and J by 5 bases. Germline CDR1 and CDR2: SEHNR and FQNEAQ (reference sequence). The CDR3 consists of 15 residues. This chain's CDR3 is CASSLVAGGKETQYF. CDR3 in DNA: TGTGCCAGCAGCTTAGTAGCGGGGGGAAAGGAGACCCAGTACTTC.

CDR3 nucleotide sequence: TGTGCCAGTAACTTAGGGGGGTGGGGTAGCAATCAGCCCCAGCATTTT. This codes for CASNLGGWGSNQPQHF. The J gene is TRBJ1-5, the V gene TRBV19; D might be TRBD1 (6 bases). Between the trimmed V and J ends, which lost 7 bases and 0 bases, there was a span of 16 bases. The CDR3 is made up of 16 amino acids. Germline CDR1 and CDR2: LNHDA and SQIVND (reference sequence).

The chain recombines TRBV27 with TRBJ2-7; weak D call: TRBD1 (6 bases). The CDR3 covers 14 residues. Germline lookup yields CDR1 MNHEY and CDR2 SMNVEV (reference sequence). V shed 2 bases and J shed 3 bases, with 11 bases lying between them. CDR3 in DNA: TGTGCCAGCAGTTTAAAGGGGGATGGCTACGAGCAGTACTTC. Amino acids: CASSLKGDGYEQYF.

The rearrangement uses TRBV28 and TRBJ1-1; no reliable D call. V lost 2 bases and J lost 0, with 4 bases in between. The length of the CDR3 is 13 residues. Germline CDR1 reads MDHEN; CDR2 reads SYDVKM. The CDR3 DNA reads TGTGCCAGCAGTTTAGGCATGAACACTGAAGCTTTCTTT. This translates into CASSLGMNTEAFF.

This clone was seen a handful of times. V and J are TRBV4-1 and TRBJ1-3; a weak D match, TRBD1 (5 bases). Germline-derived CDR1 and CDR2 are MGHRA and YSYEKL. The CDR3 runs to 15 residues. Trimming took off 0 bases at V and 0 bases at J, with 6 bases between the two ends. The CDR3 nucleotides are TGCGCCAGCAGCCAAGAGGGGGGCTCTGGAAACACCATATATTTT. As protein: CASSQEGGSGNTIYF.

The chain is built from TRBV11-3 and TRBJ1-1; 12 bases are a match to TRBD1. With V trimmed by 5 bases and J by 4 bases, 8 bases remained unmatched. This CDR3 comprises 16 residues. Per germline, CDR1 SGHNT and CDR2 YENEEA. CDR3 region: CASSAPGTGGFTEAFF. The CDR3 nucleotides are TGTGCCAGCAGCGCTCCCGGGACAGGGGGCTTCACTGAAGCTTTCTTT.

V is TRBV7-9 and J is TRBJ2-2; no reliable D call. CDR1 and CDR2 from the germline V gene are SEHNR and FQNEAQ (reference sequence). The CDR3 has 14 amino acids. Trimming stripped 2 bases from V and 1 base from J, with 5 bases between. CDR3 loop: CASSLPGNTGELFF. For the CDR3, the DNA is TGTGCCAGCAGCTTACCAGGGAACACCGGGGAGCTGTTTTTT.

The CDR3 here is CASSKSQPQHF. In nucleotides, the CDR3 is TGTGCCAGTAGCAAAAGCCAGCCCCAGCATTTT. The chain links TRBV19 to TRBJ1-5, with D unclear. There are 11 residues in the CDR3. Looked up from germline, CDR1 is LNHDA and CDR2 is SQIVND (reference sequence). V shed 6 bases and J shed 7 bases, with 7 bases lying between them.

The chain uses TRBV9 and TRBJ2-3; 7 nucleotides agree with TRBD2. This CDR3 comprises 14 residues. Germline assignment: CDR1 SGDLS and CDR2 YYNGEE. V trimming: 0 bases; J trimming: 6 bases; junction bases outside the gene matches: 4. The CDR3 is CASSVERGLDTQYF. CDR3 sequence (DNA): TGTGCCAGCAGCGTAGAGCGGGGACTGGATACGCAGTATTTT.